This T cell receptor (beta chain) was recorded in a study of blood T cell repertoires in COVID-19. Study at large: COVID-19 samples, acute and convalescent, were from the United States, Italy and Spain. The analysed material was cDNA or gDNA that came from T cells, B-cell-depleted T cells, or PBMCs.

The trim removed 4 bases at V and 2 bases at J, leaving 4 bases unmatched. Germline CDR1 SGHRS, CDR2 YFSETQ. The length of the CDR3 is 15 residues. Methods used by the authors: Reference gene primer amplification gave estimated nucleated cell counts. Assay used: immunoSEQ multiplex PCR; TCRdb lists only in-frame clones, some missing. V and J calls plus clone size are reproduced from that table; the DNA served to infer D and trimming. This sample yields roughly 87,000 clones, of which about 78% are seen a single time; under 15% belongs to the top ten. Material: peripheral blood. The clonotype originates from a woman aged 80 or over with acute or convalescent COVID-19. V usage is TRBV5-1 and J usage is TRBJ2-3, with TRBD1 matching over 10 bases. In DNA form, the CDR3 reads TGCGCCAGCAGCGGGACAGGGGCCCCCACAGATACGCAGTATTTT. Amino acid sequence: CASSGTGAPTDTQYF.